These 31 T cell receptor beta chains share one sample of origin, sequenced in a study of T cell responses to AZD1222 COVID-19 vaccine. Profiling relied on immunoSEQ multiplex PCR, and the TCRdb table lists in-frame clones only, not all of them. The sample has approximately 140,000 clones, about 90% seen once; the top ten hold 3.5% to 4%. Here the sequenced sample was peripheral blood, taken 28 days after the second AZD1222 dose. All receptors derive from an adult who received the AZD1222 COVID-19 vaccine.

This CDR3 is CAWSARANEKLFF. The CDR3 DNA sequence: TGTGCCTGGAGTGCCAGGGCTAATGAAAAACTGTTTTTT. The rearrangement links TRBV30 to TRBJ1-4, with D perhaps matching TRBD1 (5 bases). Germline V lookup: CDR1 GTSNPN, CDR2 SVGIG (reference sequence). This CDR3 is 13 amino acids long. The V end was cut by 1 base, the J end by 3 bases, with 6 bases between.

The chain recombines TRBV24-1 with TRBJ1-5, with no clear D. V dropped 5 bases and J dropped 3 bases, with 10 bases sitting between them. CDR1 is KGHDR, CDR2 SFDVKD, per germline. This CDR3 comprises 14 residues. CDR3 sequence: CATSVAGINQPQHF. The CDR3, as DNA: TGTGCCACCAGTGTGGCGGGGATCAATCAGCCCCAGCATTTT.

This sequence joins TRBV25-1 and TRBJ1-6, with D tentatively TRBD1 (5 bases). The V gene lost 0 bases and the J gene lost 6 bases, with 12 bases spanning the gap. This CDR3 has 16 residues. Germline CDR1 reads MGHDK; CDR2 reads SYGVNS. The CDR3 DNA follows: TGTGCCAGCAGTGAATATGGCGGCCAGGGTAATTCACCCCTCCACTTT. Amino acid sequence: CASSEYGGQGNSPLHF.

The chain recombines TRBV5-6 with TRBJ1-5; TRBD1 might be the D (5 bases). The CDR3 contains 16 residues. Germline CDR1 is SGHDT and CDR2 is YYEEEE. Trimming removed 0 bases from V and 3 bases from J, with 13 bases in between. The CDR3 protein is CASSLAAGSTNQPQHF. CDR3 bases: TGTGCCAGCAGCTTGGCGGCAGGGAGTACCAATCAGCCCCAGCATTTT.

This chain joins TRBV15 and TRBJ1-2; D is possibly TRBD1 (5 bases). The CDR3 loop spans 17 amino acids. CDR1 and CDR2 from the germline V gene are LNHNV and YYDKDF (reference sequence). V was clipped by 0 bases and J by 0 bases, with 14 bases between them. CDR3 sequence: CATSRDLGRGSNYGYTF. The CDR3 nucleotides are TGTGCCACCAGCAGAGATTTGGGGAGGGGTTCTAACTATGGCTACACCTTC.

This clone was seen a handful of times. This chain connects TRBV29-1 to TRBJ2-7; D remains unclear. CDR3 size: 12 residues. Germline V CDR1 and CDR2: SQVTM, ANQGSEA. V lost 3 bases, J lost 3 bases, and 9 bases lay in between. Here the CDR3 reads CSVEHRDYEQYF. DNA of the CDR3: TGCAGCGTTGAGCACAGAGACTACGAGCAGTACTTC.

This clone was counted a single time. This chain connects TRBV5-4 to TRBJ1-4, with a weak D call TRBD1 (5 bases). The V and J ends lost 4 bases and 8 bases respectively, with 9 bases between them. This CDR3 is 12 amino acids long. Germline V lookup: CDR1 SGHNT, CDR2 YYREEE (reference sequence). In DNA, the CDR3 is TGTGCCAGCAGCCTCTCAGGGGAAAAACTGTTTTTT. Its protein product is CASSLSGEKLFF. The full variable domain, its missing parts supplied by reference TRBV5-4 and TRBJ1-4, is ETGVTQSPTHLIKTRGQQVTLRCSSQSGHNTVSWYQQALGQGPQFIFQYYREEENGRGNFPPRFSGLQFPNYSSELNVNALELDDSALYLCASSLSGEKLFFGSGTQLSVL.

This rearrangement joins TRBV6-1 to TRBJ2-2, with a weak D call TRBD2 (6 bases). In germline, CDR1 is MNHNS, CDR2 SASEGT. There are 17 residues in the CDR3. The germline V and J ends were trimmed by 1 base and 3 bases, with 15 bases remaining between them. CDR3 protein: CASSEGSPWGDTGELFF. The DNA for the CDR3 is TGTGCCAGCAGTGAAGGGTCCCCCTGGGGGGACACCGGGGAGCTGTTTTTT.

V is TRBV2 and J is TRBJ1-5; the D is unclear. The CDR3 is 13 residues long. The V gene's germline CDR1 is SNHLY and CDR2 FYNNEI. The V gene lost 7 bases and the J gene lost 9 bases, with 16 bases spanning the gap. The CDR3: CASTRSGGRPQHF. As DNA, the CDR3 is TGTGCCAGCACCCGGTCGGGCGGGCGGCCCCAGCATTTT. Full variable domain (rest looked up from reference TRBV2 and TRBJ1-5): EPEVTQTPSHQVTQMGQEVILRCVPISNHLYFYWYRQILGQKVEFLVSFYNNEISEKSEIFDDQFSVERPDGSNFTLKIRSTKLEDSAMYFCASTRSGGRPQHFGDGTRLSIL.

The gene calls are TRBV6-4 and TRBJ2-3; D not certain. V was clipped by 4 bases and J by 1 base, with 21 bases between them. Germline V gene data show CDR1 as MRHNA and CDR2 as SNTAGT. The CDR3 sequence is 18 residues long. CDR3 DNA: TGTGCCAGCAGTGTCCCACCTAACAAGGTCCGTGGCACAGATACGCAGTATTTT. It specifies CASSVPPNKVRGTDTQYF.

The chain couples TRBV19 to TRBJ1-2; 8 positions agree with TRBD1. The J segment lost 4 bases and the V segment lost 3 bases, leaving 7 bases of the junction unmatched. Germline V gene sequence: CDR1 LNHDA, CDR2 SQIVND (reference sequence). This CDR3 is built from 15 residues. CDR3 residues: CASSMSGTGSYGYTF. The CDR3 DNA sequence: TGTGCCAGTAGTATGAGCGGGACAGGCAGCTATGGCTACACCTTC.

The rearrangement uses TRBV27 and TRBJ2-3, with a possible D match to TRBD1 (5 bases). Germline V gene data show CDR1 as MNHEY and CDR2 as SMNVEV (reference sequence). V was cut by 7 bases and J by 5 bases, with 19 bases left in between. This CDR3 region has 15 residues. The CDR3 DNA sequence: TGTGCCAGCAAAGCCGAGACAGCGCCCCGAGATACGCAGTATTTT. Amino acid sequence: CASKAETAPRDTQYF.

The CDR3 sequence: CASWDRTGGQPQHF. CDR3 nucleotides: TGTGCCAGTTGGGATCGGACAGGGGGTCAGCCCCAGCATTTT. The J gene is TRBJ1-5, the V gene TRBV27, with 10 bases matching TRBD1. V lost 9 bases and J lost 6; bases outside the gene matches: 8. The CDR3 is 14 residues long. Germline V CDR1 and CDR2: MNHEY, SMNVEV (reference sequence).

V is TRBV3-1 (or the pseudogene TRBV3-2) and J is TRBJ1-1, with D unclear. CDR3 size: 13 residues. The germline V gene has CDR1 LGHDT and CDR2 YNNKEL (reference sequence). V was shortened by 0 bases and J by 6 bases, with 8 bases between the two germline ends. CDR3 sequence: CASSQDSDPEAFF. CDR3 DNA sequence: TGTGCCAGCAGCCAAGATAGTGACCCTGAAGCTTTCTTT.

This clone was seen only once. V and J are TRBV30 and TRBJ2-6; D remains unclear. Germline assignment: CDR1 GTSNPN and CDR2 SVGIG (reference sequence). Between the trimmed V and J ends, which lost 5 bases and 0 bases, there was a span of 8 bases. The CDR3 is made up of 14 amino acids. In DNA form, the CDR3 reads TGTGCCTGGTCCGATCTCTCTGGGGCCAACGTCCTGACTTTC. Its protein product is CAWSDLSGANVLTF.

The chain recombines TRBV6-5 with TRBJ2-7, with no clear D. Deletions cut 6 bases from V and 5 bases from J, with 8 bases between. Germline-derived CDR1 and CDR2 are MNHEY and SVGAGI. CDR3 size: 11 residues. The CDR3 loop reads CASRMVHEQYF. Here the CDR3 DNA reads TGTGCCAGCAGAATGGTACACGAGCAGTACTTC.

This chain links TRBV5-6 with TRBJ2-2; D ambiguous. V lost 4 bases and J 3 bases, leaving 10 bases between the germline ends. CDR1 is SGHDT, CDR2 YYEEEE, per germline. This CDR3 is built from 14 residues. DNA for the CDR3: TGTGCCAGCAGCGTGGACCCAGACACCGGGGAGCTGTTTTTT. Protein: CASSVDPDTGELFF.

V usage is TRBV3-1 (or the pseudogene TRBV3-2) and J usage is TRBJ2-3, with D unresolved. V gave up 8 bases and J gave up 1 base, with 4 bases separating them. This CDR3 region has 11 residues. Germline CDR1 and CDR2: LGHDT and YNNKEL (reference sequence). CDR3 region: CASGGTDTQYF. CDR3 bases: TGTGCCAGCGGTGGCACAGATACGCAGTATTTT.

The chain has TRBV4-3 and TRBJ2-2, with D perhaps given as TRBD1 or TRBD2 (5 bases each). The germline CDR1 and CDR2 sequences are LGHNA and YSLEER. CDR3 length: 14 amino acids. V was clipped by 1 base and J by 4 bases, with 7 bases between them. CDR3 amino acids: CASSQVGGTGELFF. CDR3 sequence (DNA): TGCGCCAGCAGCCAAGTTGGGGGCACCGGGGAGCTGTTTTTT.

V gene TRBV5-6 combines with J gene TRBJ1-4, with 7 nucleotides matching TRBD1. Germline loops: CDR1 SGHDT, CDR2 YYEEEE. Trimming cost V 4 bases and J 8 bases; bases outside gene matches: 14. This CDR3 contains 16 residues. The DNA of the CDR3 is TGTGCCAGCAGCGTAAGGAACAGGGGTTTTTGGGAAAAACTGTTTTTT. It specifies CASSVRNRGFWEKLFF.

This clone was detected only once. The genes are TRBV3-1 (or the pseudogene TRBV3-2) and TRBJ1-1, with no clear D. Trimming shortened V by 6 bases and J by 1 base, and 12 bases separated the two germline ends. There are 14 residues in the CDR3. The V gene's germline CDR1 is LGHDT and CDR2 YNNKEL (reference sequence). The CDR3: CASSNYQRNTEAFF. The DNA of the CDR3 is TGTGCCAGCAGTAATTATCAGAGGAACACTGAAGCTTTCTTT.

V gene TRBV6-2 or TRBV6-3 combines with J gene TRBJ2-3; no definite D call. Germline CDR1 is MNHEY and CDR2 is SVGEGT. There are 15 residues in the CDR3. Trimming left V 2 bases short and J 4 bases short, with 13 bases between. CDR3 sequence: CASSYGNANSDTQYF. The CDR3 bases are TGTGCCAGCAGTTACGGGAACGCCAACTCAGATACGCAGTATTTT.

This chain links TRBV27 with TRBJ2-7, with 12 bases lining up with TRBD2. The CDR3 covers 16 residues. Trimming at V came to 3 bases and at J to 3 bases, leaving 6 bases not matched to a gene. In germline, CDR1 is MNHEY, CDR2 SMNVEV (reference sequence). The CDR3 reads CASSFPSGRAFYEQYF. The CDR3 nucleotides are TGTGCCAGCAGTTTTCCTAGCGGGAGGGCCTTCTACGAGCAGTACTTC.

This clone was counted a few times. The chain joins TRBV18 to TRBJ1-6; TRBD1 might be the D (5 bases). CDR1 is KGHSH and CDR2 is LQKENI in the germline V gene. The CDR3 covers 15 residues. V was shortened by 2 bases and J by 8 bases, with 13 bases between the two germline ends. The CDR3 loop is CASSPSAGVDSPLHF. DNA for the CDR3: TGTGCCAGCTCACCATCGGCGGGGGTCGATTCACCCCTCCACTTT.

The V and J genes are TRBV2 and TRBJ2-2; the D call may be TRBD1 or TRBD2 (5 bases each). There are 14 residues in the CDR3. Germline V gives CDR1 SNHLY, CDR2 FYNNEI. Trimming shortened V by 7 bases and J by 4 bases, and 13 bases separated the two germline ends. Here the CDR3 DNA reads TGTGCCAGCACCGCCCAGGGACCCACCGGGGAGCTGTTTTTT. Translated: CASTAQGPTGELFF.

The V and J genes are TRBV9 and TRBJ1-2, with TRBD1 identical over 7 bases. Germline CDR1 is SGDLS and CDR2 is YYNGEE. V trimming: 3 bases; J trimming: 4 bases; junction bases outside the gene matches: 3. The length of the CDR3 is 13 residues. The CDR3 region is CASSGDSAYGYTF. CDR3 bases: TGTGCCAGCAGCGGGGACAGTGCCTATGGCTACACCTTC.

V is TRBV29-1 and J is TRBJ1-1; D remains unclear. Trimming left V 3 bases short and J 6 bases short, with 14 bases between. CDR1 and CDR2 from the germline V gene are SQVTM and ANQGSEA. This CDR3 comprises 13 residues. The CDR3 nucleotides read TGCAGCGTTGAGAGAGGTGGAGTGGCTGAAGCTTTCTTT. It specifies CSVERGGVAEAFF.

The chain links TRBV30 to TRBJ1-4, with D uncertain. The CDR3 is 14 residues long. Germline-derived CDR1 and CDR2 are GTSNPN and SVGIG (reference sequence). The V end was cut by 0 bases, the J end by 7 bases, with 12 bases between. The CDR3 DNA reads TGTGCCTGGAGTGTTGTAGGGTATATTGAAAAACTGTTTTTT. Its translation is CAWSVVGYIEKLFF.

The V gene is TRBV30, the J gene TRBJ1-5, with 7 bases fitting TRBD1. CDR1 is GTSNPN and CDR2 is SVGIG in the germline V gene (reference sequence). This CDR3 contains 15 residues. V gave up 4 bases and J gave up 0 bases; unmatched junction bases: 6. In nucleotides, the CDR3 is TGTGCCTGGAATAAAGGACAGGCTAGCAATCAGCCCCAGCATTTT. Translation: CAWNKGQASNQPQHF.

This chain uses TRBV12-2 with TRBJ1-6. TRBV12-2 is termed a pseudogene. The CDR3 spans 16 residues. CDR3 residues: CASRFSFRGLDSPLHF. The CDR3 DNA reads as TGTGCAAGTCGCTTTTCTTTTCGGGGGCTTGATTCACCCCTCCACTTT.

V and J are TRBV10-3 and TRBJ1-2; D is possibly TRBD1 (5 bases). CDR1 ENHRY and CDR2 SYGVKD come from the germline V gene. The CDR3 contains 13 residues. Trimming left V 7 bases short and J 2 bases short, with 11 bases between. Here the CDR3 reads CAIKGIGNYGYTF. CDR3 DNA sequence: TGTGCCATCAAGGGGATAGGGAACTATGGCTACACCTTC.